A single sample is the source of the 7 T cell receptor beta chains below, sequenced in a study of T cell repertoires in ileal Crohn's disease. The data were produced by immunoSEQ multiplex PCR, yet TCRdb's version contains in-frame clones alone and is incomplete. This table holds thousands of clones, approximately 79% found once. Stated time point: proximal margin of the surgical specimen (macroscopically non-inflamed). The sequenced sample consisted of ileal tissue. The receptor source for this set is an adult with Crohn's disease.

This CDR3 reads CASSLELAGTRGIQYF. The CDR3 DNA reads as TGTGCCAGCAGCTTAGAACTAGCGGGGACGAGGGGCATTCAGTACTTC. V gene TRBV11-2 combines with J gene TRBJ2-4; 10 nucleotides line up with TRBD2. Trimming cost V 0 bases and J 9 bases; bases outside gene matches: 8. The CDR3 has 16 residues. Germline assignment: CDR1 SGHAT and CDR2 FQNNGV.

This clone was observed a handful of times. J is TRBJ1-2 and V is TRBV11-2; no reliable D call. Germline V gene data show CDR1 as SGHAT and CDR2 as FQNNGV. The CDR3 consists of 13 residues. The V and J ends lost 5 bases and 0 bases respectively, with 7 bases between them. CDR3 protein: CASSVISNYGYTF. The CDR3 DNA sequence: TGTGCCAGCAGCGTGATTTCTAACTATGGCTACACCTTC.

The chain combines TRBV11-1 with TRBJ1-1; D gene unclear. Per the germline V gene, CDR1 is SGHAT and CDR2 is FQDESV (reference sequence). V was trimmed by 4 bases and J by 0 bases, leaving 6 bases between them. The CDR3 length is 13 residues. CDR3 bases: TGTGCCAGCAGCTCGGGATTGAACACTGAAGCTTTCTTT. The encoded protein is CASSSGLNTEAFF.

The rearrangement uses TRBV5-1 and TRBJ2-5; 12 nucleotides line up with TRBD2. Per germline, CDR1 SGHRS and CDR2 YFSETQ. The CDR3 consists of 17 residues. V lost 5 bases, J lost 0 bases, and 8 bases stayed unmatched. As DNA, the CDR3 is TGCGCCAGCAGGCCACCGGGACTAGCGGGCCACCAAGAGACCCAGTACTTC. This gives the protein CASRPPGLAGHQETQYF.

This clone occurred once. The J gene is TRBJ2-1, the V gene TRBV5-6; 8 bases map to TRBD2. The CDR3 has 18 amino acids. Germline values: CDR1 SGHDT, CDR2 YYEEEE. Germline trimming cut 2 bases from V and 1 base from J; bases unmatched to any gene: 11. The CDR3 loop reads CASSFAGGAVASYNEQFF. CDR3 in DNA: TGTGCCAGCAGCTTCGCCGGGGGGGCGGTAGCGTCCTACAATGAGCAGTTCTTC.

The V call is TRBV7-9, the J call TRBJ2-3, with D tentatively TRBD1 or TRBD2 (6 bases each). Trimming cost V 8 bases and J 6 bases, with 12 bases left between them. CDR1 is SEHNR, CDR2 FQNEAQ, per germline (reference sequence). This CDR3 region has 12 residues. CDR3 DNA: TGTGCCAGCGCCCTCGGGGGCGATACGCAGTATTTT. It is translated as CASALGGDTQYF.

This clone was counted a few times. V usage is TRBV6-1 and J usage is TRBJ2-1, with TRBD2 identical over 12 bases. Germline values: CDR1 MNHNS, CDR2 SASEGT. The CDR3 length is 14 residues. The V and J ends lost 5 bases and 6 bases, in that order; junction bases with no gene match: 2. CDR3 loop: CASSRLAGANEQFF. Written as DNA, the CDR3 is TGTGCCAGCAGTCGACTAGCGGGAGCCAATGAGCAGTTCTTC.